A single TCR beta chain is shown here with its context. What it recognizes is unknown. This sample was included in a study of shared clonotypes between healthy human individuals. About the research overall: A couple of female and a few male donors aged 18 to 49 were enrolled. Findings and caveats of the study: Sharing of clonotypes among donors was expected to vary with sequencing depth.

Produced via immunoSEQ multiplex PCR; TCRdb's table is partial and in-frame only. The sample lists some 2,100,000 clones, 93% occurring once. CD45RO-negative cells were positively selected for CCR7, leaving out terminally differentiated effector memory CD45RA+ cells. Only Caucasian adults living in Nashville, Tennessee served as donors. The CDR3 runs 16 residues. Germline CDR1 PRHDT, CDR2 FYEKMQ (reference sequence). The junction had 11 bases not matched to a gene; V was cut back by 5 bases and J by 5 bases. This TCR derives from a man between 18 and 29 years old in good health. Some clones in this sample may be carry-over from other donors' samples. The chain is built from TRBV13 and TRBJ2-1; 8 nucleotides match TRBD1. Sequences were obtained from naive CD8+ T cells from PBMCs. For the CDR3, the DNA is TGTGCCAGCAGCCTGGGATATCAGGGGGCCAACAATGAGCAGTTCTTC. Protein: CASSLGYQGANNEQFF.